A single sample gave rise to the 15 T cell receptor beta chains below, sequenced in a study of T cell repertoires in cytomegalovirus infection. TCRdb re-derived calls from the reads in MiXCR, one entry per CDR3 protein. Among around 450,000 distinct CDR3 sequences listed, around 11% were seen once. What was sequenced was PBMCs. The receptors were gathered from a human donor in good health (CMV status not recorded). Some clones in this sample may be carry-over from other donors' samples.

The sample holds many counts of this clonotype. The rearrangement links TRBV7-3 to TRBJ2-2; D might be TRBD1 or TRBD2, each matching 5 bases. V dropped 5 bases and J dropped 8 bases, with 15 bases sitting between them. CDR1 is SGHTA and CDR2 is FQGTGA in the germline V gene. The CDR3 totals 14 residues. The CDR3 DNA reads TGTGCCAGCAGCGTAAAAAGGGGAGAAGGGGAGCTGTTTTTT. Amino acids: CASSVKRGEGELFF.

This clonotype appeared many times. V gene TRBV27 combines with J gene TRBJ2-4; 7 bases agree with TRBD2. Per the germline V gene, CDR1 is MNHEY and CDR2 is SMNVEV (reference sequence). The CDR3 is made up of 14 amino acids. V dropped 0 bases and J dropped 6; count of bases not matched to a gene: 2. In DNA form, the CDR3 reads TGTGCCAGCAGTTTATCGGGACTACCAAACATTCAGTACTTC. It translates to CASSLSGLPNIQYF.

This clonotype was observed a few times. This sequence joins TRBV14 and TRBJ2-2, with 10 bases matching TRBD2. CDR1 SGHDN and CDR2 FVKESK come from the germline V gene. This CDR3 region has 16 residues. V shed 2 bases and J 5 bases; nucleotides not matched to a gene: 5. CDR3 bases: TGTGCCAGCAGCCAACTAGCGGGAGTAGAAACCGGGGAGCTGTTTTTT. Translated: CASSQLAGVETGELFF. The full variable domain, in which reference TRBV14 and TRBJ2-2 provide the parts outside the CDR3, is EAGVTQFPSHSVIEKGQTVTLRCDPISGHDNLYWYRRVMGKEIKFLLHFVKESKQDESGMPNNRFLAERTGGTYSTLKVQPAELEDSGVYFCASSQLAGVETGELFFGEGSRLTVL.

Written as DNA, the CDR3 is TGTGCCAGCAGACCGGGGGGGTCCAAAAACATTCAGTACTTC. Protein: CASRPGGSKNIQYF. This chain uses TRBV27 with TRBJ2-4; 8 bases are a match to TRBD2. The V gene end was trimmed by 6 bases and the J gene end by 2 bases; junction bases not matched to a gene: 3. CDR3 length: 14 residues. Germline assignment: CDR1 MNHEY and CDR2 SMNVEV (reference sequence).

The genes are TRBV18 and TRBJ2-1; 7 bases line up with TRBD2. The CDR3 consists of 17 residues. Germline assignment: CDR1 KGHSH and CDR2 LQKENI. Unmatched junction bases numbered 11, after V lost 3 bases and J lost 3 bases. The CDR3 loop reads CASSPFGGSGNYNEQFF. DNA of the CDR3: TGTGCCAGCTCACCGTTCGGCGGAAGCGGGAACTACAATGAGCAGTTCTTC.

This clonotype was seen a handful of times. The chain couples TRBV7-9 to TRBJ1-1, with D uncertain. From germline, CDR1 is SEHNR and CDR2 FQNEAQ (reference sequence). V was clipped by 2 bases and J by 10 bases, with 11 bases between them. CDR3 length: 12 residues. CDR3 loop: CASSLSGKGAFF. The DNA of the CDR3 is TGTGCCAGCAGCTTATCAGGCAAAGGAGCTTTCTTT.

This clonotype was seen many times. The chain links TRBV6-1 to TRBJ2-5; D might be TRBD1 (6 bases). Trimming took 6 bases from V and 9 from J, leaving 11 bases between them. Germline lookup yields CDR1 MNHNS and CDR2 SASEGT. The CDR3 has 11 residues. CDR3 sequence reads: CASRSGVAQYF. The CDR3 nucleotides read TGTGCCAGCAGGTCAGGGGTTGCCCAGTACTTC.

The chain carries TRBV3-1 and TRBJ1-2; perhaps TRBD1 as D (5 bases). This CDR3 is 14 amino acids long. Trimming removed 4 bases from V and 2 bases from J, with 11 bases in between. The germline V gene has CDR1 LGHDT and CDR2 YNNKEL (reference sequence). The CDR3 nucleotides are TGTGCCAGCAGCCCGACCAGGGAGAACTATGGCTACACCTTC. The encoded protein is CASSPTRENYGYTF. The full variable domain, completed using reference TRBV3-1 and TRBJ1-2, is DTAVSQTPKYLVTQMGNDKSIKCEQNLGHDTMYWYKQDSKKFLKIMFSYNNKELIINETVPNRFSPKSPDKAHLNLHINSLELGDSAVYFCASSPTRENYGYTFGSGTRLTVV.

This rearrangement joins TRBV25-1 to TRBJ2-1; possible D gene TRBD2, 5 bases. V was pared by 5 bases and J by 0 bases, with 17 bases between. The length of the CDR3 is 17 residues. CDR1 is MGHDK and CDR2 is SYGVNS in the germline V gene. CDR3 amino acids: CASSSPSRGFSYNEQFF. CDR3 coding DNA: TGTGCCAGCAGTTCCCCTAGCAGAGGTTTCTCCTACAATGAGCAGTTCTTC. Filled out from reference TRBV25-1 and TRBJ2-1, the complete variable domain reads EADIYQTPRYLVIGTGKKITLECSQTMGHDKMYWYQQDPGMELHLIHYSYGVNSTEKGDLSSESTVSRIRTEHFPLTLESARPSHTSQYLCASSSPSRGFSYNEQFFGPGTRLTVL.

This clonotype was observed at least ten times. This chain links TRBV5-5 with TRBJ2-1; D unresolved. The length of the CDR3 is 15 residues. V lost 0 bases to trimming and J lost 7 bases, with 14 bases between them. The V gene's germline CDR1 is SGHKS and CDR2 YYEKEE (reference sequence). Here the CDR3 reads CASSLGVVGTNEQFF. The CDR3, as DNA: TGTGCCAGCAGCTTGGGGGTCGTGGGAACGAATGAGCAGTTCTTC. Complete variable domain (other parts from reference TRBV5-5 and TRBJ2-1): DAGVTQSPTHLIKTRGQQVTLRCSPISGHKSVSWYQQVLGQGPQFIFQYYEKEERGRGNFPDRFSARQFPNYSSELNVNALLLGDSALYLCASSLGVVGTNEQFFGPGTRLTVL.

The sample holds a few counts of this clonotype. The rearrangement uses TRBV10-3 and TRBJ1-1; 7 positions agree with TRBD1. The CDR3 spans 13 residues. V lost 6 bases, J lost 5 bases, and 6 bases stayed unmatched. Germline V lookup: CDR1 ENHRY, CDR2 SYGVKD. Here the CDR3 DNA reads TGTGCCATCAGCGACAGGGTTGGGACTGAAGCTTTCTTT. Translation: CAISDRVGTEAFF.

This clonotype was seen a handful of times. The chain uses TRBV12-3 or TRBV12-4 and TRBJ1-2, with 7 bases identical to TRBD1. There are 14 residues in the CDR3. Trimming took 6 bases from V and 3 from J; bases not matched to a gene: 7. CDR3 DNA: TGTGCCAGCAGCTGGGGCAGGGGGGACTATGGCTACACCTTC. As protein: CASSWGRGDYGYTF.

This chain links TRBV5-1 with TRBJ2-1; 7 bases align to TRBD2. The CDR3 extends over 15 amino acids. The J segment lost 4 bases and the V segment lost 5 bases, leaving 9 bases of the junction unmatched. Germline CDR1 SGHRS, CDR2 YFSETQ. In DNA form, the CDR3 reads TGCGCCAGCAGGGCCCCGGGGGGACCTTACAATGAGCAGTTCTTC. Amino acid sequence: CASRAPGGPYNEQFF. The variable domain in full, with the rest retrieved from reference TRBV5-1 and TRBJ2-1, is KAGVTQTPRYLIKTRGQQVTLSCSPISGHRSVSWYQQTPGQGLQFLFEYFSETQRNKGNFPGRFSGRQFSNSRSEMNVSTLELGDSALYLCASRAPGGPYNEQFFGPGTRLTVL.

In this sample, this clonotype turned up many times. The chain has TRBV12-5 and TRBJ1-1; D uncertain. The CDR3 totals 14 residues. V lost 1 base and J 0 bases, leaving 6 bases between the germline ends. Germline V gene lookup returns CDR1 LGHNT and CDR2 FRNRAP. CDR3 DNA sequence: TGTGCTAGTGGTTTGGGTAGGTTGAACACTGAAGCTTTCTTT. Its translation is CASGLGRLNTEAFF.

This clonotype turned up a few times. V and J are TRBV10-3 and TRBJ2-7, with D possibly being TRBD1 or TRBD2 (7 bases each). The CDR3 has 15 residues. Deletions cut 6 bases from V and 2 bases from J, with 17 bases between. The germline CDR1 and CDR2 sequences are ENHRY and SYGVKD. The chain's CDR3 is CAIRDPGGRAYEQYF. CDR3 nucleotide sequence: TGTGCCATCAGGGACCCAGGGGGGAGGGCCTACGAGCAGTACTTC.